The present T cell receptor (beta chain) was sequenced within a study of T cell responses to AZD1222 COVID-19 vaccine. In the study overall: Samples with a second dose at about 4 or about 12 weeks were pooled together. General study findings and limits: The donors showed a predominance of white British ancestry and of females, with possible underestimation of clonal diversity. At 160-218 and 743-854, vaccine-associated CD4 TCRs were dominant, and they spanned spike. Seropositive status at baseline applied to only five to seven AZD1222 recipients.

The protocol was immunoSEQ multiplex PCR, while the TCRdb copy is restricted to in-frame clones and leaves out a portion. The sample holds around 120,000 clones, 75% to 90% seen once. The V gene lost 8 bases and the J gene lost 1 base, with 5 bases spanning the gap. The CDR3 is made up of 12 amino acids. The sample holds one count of this clone. Its matching antigen is unknown. The receptor comes from an adult in good health. The rearrangement joins TRBV12-3 or TRBV12-4 to TRBJ2-2; a weak D match, TRBD1 (5 bases). Specimen: peripheral blood, collected on day 0 of AZD1222 vaccination. The CDR3 DNA reads TGTGCCAGCGGACAGAACACCGGGGAGCTGTTTTTT. Amino acid sequence: CASGQNTGELFF.